The sequence of this T cell receptor (beta chain) was determined in a study of OX40 agonist ivuxolimab in advanced cancers. Findings and caveats of the study: Not determined was the antigen specificity of the expanded peripheral T cells. CD8+ T cells were the subset that, on average, had more expanded clones than CD4+.

Method: immunoSEQ multiplex PCR; TCRdb's copy keeps in-frame clones and lacks some. The sample shows about 80,000 clones, 80% to 90% of them seen only once. CDR1 is SGHTS and CDR2 is YDEGEE in the germline V gene. Germline trimming cut 4 bases from V and 7 bases from J; bases unmatched to any gene: 15. CDR3 length: 17 amino acids. Any history of autoimmune disease or systemic immunosuppression disqualified patients. Details on this clone: Its antigen is undetermined.

The sample consisted of CD4+ or CD8+ T cells sorted from blood, taken in a trial of the OX40 agonist ivuxolimab. The chain joins TRBV5-8 to TRBJ2-3, with TRBD1 matching 10 bases. The sequence came from an adult with an advanced solid tumor such as melanoma, head and neck, liver or kidney cancer. For the CDR3, the DNA is TGTGCCAGCAGCGCCCCGGGACAGGGGAAAGGCCGATATACGCAGTATTTT. Its translation: CASSAPGQGKGRYTQYF. The full variable domain, its missing parts supplied by reference TRBV5-8 and TRBJ2-3, is EAGVTQSPTHLIKTRGQQATLRCSPISGHTSVYWYQQALGLGLQFLLWYDEGEERNRGNFPPRFSGRQFPNYSSELNVNALELEDSALYLCASSAPGQGKGRYTQYFGPGTRLTVL.